This TCR beta chain was profiled in a study of T cell responses to AZD1222 COVID-19 vaccine (dated by TCRdb to about 2021). In terms of the full investigation: A total of about 230 trial participants underwent TCR sequencing, of whom 200 to 220 received two doses of AZD1222 and some 25 received two doses of the MenACWY control vaccine. Trial participants were enrolled into age subgroups of 18-55, 56-69 and 70-plus years, which contained roughly 150, 30 and 60 TCR-sequenced participants, respectively.

The CDR3 regions of human TCRbeta chains were analyzed by immunosequencing. The original methods were these. Repertoire TCRs were matched against a reference library of SARS-CoV-2-specific TCRs generated with the MIRA antigen-specificity platform. Breadth was defined as the fraction of unique TCRs that were SARS-CoV-2-associated, and depth was defined as the fraction of total T cells that were SARS-CoV-2-associated. Each spike-specific TCR was assigned to its reactive spike region and to a CD4 or CD8 class using the MIRA data. Log10-transformed breadth and depth values were compared by one-way ANOVA with Sidak's multiple comparisons tests. TCRdb carries this immuneACCESS record with in-frame sequences only. Its versions omit some clonotypes, under half of them owing to an unresolved V gene in the studies checked, with the rest unexplained. V and J calls and clone size are copied from that table; D and trimming were computed from the DNA. For this sample the table gives 80,000 to 90,000 clones, of which around 90% were detected only once. The ten largest account for about 5% of the sample.

About this clone itself: The antigen it binds to is not known. Base qualities were left out, and no much larger clone turns up one base away.

This specimen's time point label, interpreted: about 28 days (+/-7) after the second vaccine dose. AZD1222 recipients given second doses at about 4 weeks or at about 12 weeks were pooled, since spike-specific TCR depth and breadth were not found to differ between the two schedules. Samples from vaccinated people were obtained from the UK trials COV001 and COV002, which included a single-blind randomized controlled phase 2/3 trial of AZD1222 (ChAdOx1 nCoV-19) in healthy adults. For TCRbeta chain sequencing, PBMC samples were collected from trial participants at day 0 and at day 28 after the second dose. Study-level results and caveats: A significant rise in spike-specific TCR breadth and depth was observed after two AZD1222 doses relative to day 0 and relative to MenACWY recipients. Participants were mostly white British, with more females than males. The authors suggested clonal diversity may have been underestimated. Conclusions about previously exposed vaccinees are limited because only a handful of AZD1222 recipients were SARS-CoV-2 seropositive at baseline. Epitopes outside the regions mutated in the B.1.351 and B.1.1.7 variants were reportedly recognized by nearly half of the unique spike-specific TCRs. The whole spike protein was spanned by vaccine-associated CD4 TCRs, and dominant responses were seen in regions 160-218 and 743-854. The 56-69-year group was small, and its depth increase did not reach significance, likely because of low power. No day 14 peak-response samples were available, so repertoires were characterized only after the peak T cell response.

From the cysteine up to the phenylalanine, the CDR3 has a length of 14 residues. Left in the record is the CDR3 DNA by itself, 42 bases read in frame from the first base. The germline V gene (reference sequence) sets CDR1 to LNHDA and CDR2 to SQIVND. The V and J ends are trimmed by 9 bases and 3 bases, leaving 17 bases between them. The sequence joins TRBV19 to TRBJ1-1; no confident D gene assignment can be made. Sequencing was performed on peripheral blood, taken 28 days after the second AZD1222 dose. This TCR came from an adult who received the AZD1222 COVID-19 vaccine. In nucleotide form, the sequence is TGTGCCAGCCGCACCCGGGGTCGGGACACTGAAGCTTTCTTT. The translation is CASRTRGRDTEAFF.